This T cell receptor (beta chain) was profiled in a study of TIL therapy for anti-PD-1-resistant metastatic lung cancer. This CDR3 is 13 amino acids long. Between the trimmed V and J ends, which lost 3 bases and 7 bases, there was a span of 12 bases. Germline V lookup: CDR1 LNHDA, CDR2 SQIVND (reference sequence). This clone was observed a few times. The libraries were made with immunoSEQ v3. Profiled with immunoSEQ multiplex PCR; TCRdb holds only in-frame clones, not every one. Of approximately 60,000 clones in the sample, around 79% were seen once. Specified time point: pre-treatment sample, taken before nivolumab and TIL therapy.

The sequence came from a person aged 25 to 79 with non-small cell lung cancer. The sample was blood, taken at baseline. V is TRBV19 and J is TRBJ1-2; unclear D gene. The CDR3 nucleotides are TGTGCCAGTAGTATTGGCTTAGAGGGTGGCTACACCTTC. It yields the protein CASSIGLEGGYTF.